This entry describes one T cell receptor beta chain. Its antigen is still unknown. The V gene lost 8 bases and the J gene lost 1 base, with 17 bases spanning the gap. CDR1 SEHNR and CDR2 FQNEAQ come from the germline V gene (reference sequence). The CDR3 is 15 residues long. This sample is part of a study of T cell clonotyping in hematopoietic cell transplantation. Profiling relied on immunoSEQ multiplex PCR, and the TCRdb table lists in-frame clones only, not all of them. The table includes 15,000 to 20,000 clones, over 65% detected once. Recipients were bled about 28 days pretransplant and at posttransplant days 30, 100, 180. General observations from the study: After transplant, recipient diversity fell while pathologically expanded clonotypes grew through day 180. Few recipient clonotypes overlapped donors; over 97% were de novo at given depth. Broader posttransplant TCR repertoire diversity was predicted by graft donor and pretransplant recipient Inverse Simpson Index values.

The chain joins TRBV7-9 to TRBJ1-1; no reliable D call. The sequence came from a male patient in his sixties or seventies who had an allogeneic stem cell transplant from a related donor, so the T cells may come from the graft donor. Some clones in this sample may be carry-over from other donors' samples. Sequencing used PBMCs, obtained 100 days after allogeneic stem cell transplant. The CDR3 nucleotides read TGTGCCAGCTCCCAAGGGCCAGGCCGGAACACTGAAGCTTTCTTT. Protein product: CASSQGPGRNTEAFF.